The rows below give T cell receptor beta chains drawn from one sample of a study of cytomegalovirus exposure and HLA in healthy donors. Profiled with immunoSEQ multiplex PCR; TCRdb holds only in-frame clones, not every one. This sample's table reports fewer than 85,000 clones. The sequencing input was PBMCs. These receptors were collected from a man under 40 in good health and CMV-seronegative. Each CDR3 is given with its conserved first and last residue. Each record gives: V gene, CDR3 length, J gene, D gene, CDR3 protein, CDR3 DNA. A D gene is named only where the DNA matches it firmly.

v_gene: TRBV4-1; len: 15; j_gene: TRBJ2-7; d_gene: .; CDR3aa: CASSQGRDSSYEQYF; CDR3nt: TGCGCCAGCAGCCAAGGCCGCGACAGCTCCTACGAGCAGTACTTC
v_gene: TRBV5-1; len: 19; j_gene: TRBJ2-7; d_gene: .; CDR3aa: CASSLATGTYLSSSYEQYF; CDR3nt: TGCGCCAGCAGCTTGGCTACCGGGACTTACCTATCTAGCTCCTACGAGCAGTACTTC
v_gene: TRBV13; len: 13; j_gene: TRBJ2-7; d_gene: .; CDR3aa: CASSLGDNDEQYF; CDR3nt: TGTGCCAGCAGCTTAGGGGACAACGACGAGCAGTACTTC
v_gene: TRBV7-2; len: 14; j_gene: TRBJ2-6; d_gene: .; CDR3aa: CASSFMSRANVLTF; CDR3nt: TGTGCCAGCAGCTTTATGTCTAGGGCCAACGTCCTGACTTTC
v_gene: TRBV5-1; len: 16; j_gene: TRBJ1-1; d_gene: .; CDR3aa: CASSLDRGARGTEAFF; CDR3nt: TGCGCCAGCAGCTTGGATCGGGGGGCGCGGGGGACTGAAGCTTTCTTT
v_gene: TRBV29-1; len: 14; j_gene: TRBJ2-7; d_gene: TRBD1; CDR3aa: CSVSKGQGAWEQYF; CDR3nt: TGCAGCGTATCTAAAGGACAGGGGGCGTGGGAGCAGTACTTC
v_gene: TRBV19; len: 14; j_gene: TRBJ2-2; d_gene: .; CDR3aa: CASSIERNTGELFF; CDR3nt: TGTGCCAGTAGTATAGAGAGGAACACCGGGGAGCTGTTTTTT
v_gene: TRBV6-5; len: 14; j_gene: TRBJ1-2; d_gene: TRBD1; CDR3aa: CASTYGTGGRGYTF; CDR3nt: TGTGCCAGCACCTACGGGACAGGGGGCCGCGGCTACACCTTC
v_gene: TRBV6-1; len: 12; j_gene: TRBJ2-1; d_gene: .; CDR3aa: CASSEERVEQFF; CDR3nt: TGTGCCAGCAGTGAAGAGAGGGTTGAGCAGTTCTTC
v_gene: TRBV4-1; len: 14; j_gene: TRBJ1-4; d_gene: .; CDR3aa: CASSRGGPNEKLFF; CDR3nt: TGCGCCAGCAGCCGAGGGGGTCCTAATGAAAAACTGTTTTTT
v_gene: TRBV9; len: 16; j_gene: TRBJ2-3; d_gene: TRBD1; CDR3aa: CASSVPGTADTDTQYF; CDR3nt: TGTGCCAGCAGCGTACCCGGGACAGCAGACACAGATACGCAGTATTTT
v_gene: TRBV6-1; len: 14; j_gene: TRBJ2-5; d_gene: .; CDR3aa: CASTSGRGLWEQYF; CDR3nt: TGTGCCAGCACCTCCGGGAGGGGGCTATGGGAGCAGTACTTC
v_gene: TRBV4-1; len: 16; j_gene: TRBJ2-6; d_gene: .; CDR3aa: CASSQDRGSGANVLTF; CDR3nt: TGCGCCAGCAGCCAAGATAGGGGCTCTGGGGCCAACGTCCTGACTTTC
v_gene: TRBV9; len: 15; j_gene: TRBJ1-2; d_gene: TRBD1; CDR3aa: CASSVGQGDDYGYTF; CDR3nt: TGTGCCAGCAGCGTAGGCCAGGGGGACGACTATGGCTACACCTTC
v_gene: TRBV6-5; len: 14; j_gene: TRBJ2-1; d_gene: TRBD1; CDR3aa: CASSYSTGGDEQFF; CDR3nt: TGTGCCAGCAGTTACTCGACAGGGGGCGATGAGCAGTTCTTC
v_gene: TRBV7-3; len: 14; j_gene: TRBJ2-7; d_gene: TRBD2; CDR3aa: CASSVAGGPWEQYF; CDR3nt: TGTGCCAGCAGCGTAGCGGGGGGGCCGTGGGAGCAGTACTTC
v_gene: TRBV1; len: 17; j_gene: TRBJ2-3; d_gene: .; CDR3aa: CTSSQHDSGARTDTQYF; CDR3nt: TGCACCAGCAGCCAGCACGATAGCGGGGCGCGCACAGATACGCAGTATTTT
v_gene: TRBV30; len: 14; j_gene: TRBJ2-1; d_gene: .; CDR3aa: CAWKGGPTYNEQFF; CDR3nt: TGTGCCTGGAAAGGCGGGCCGACCTACAATGAGCAGTTCTTC
v_gene: TRBV2; len: 13; j_gene: TRBJ2-3; d_gene: .; CDR3aa: CASSSQGSDTQYF; CDR3nt: TGTGCCAGCAGTTCACAGGGTTCAGATACGCAGTATTTT
v_gene: TRBV5-4; len: 15; j_gene: TRBJ2-7; d_gene: .; CDR3aa: CASSSSDRSAYEQYF; CDR3nt: TGTGCCAGCAGCTCTTCGGACCGTAGCGCCTACGAGCAGTACTTC
v_gene: TRBV14; len: 14; j_gene: TRBJ2-7; d_gene: .; CDR3aa: CASSEGPSAYEQYF; CDR3nt: TGTGCCAGCAGCGAAGGTCCTAGCGCCTACGAGCAGTACTTC
v_gene: TRBV20-1; len: 11; j_gene: TRBJ1-2; d_gene: .; CDR3aa: CSARVGYGYTF; CDR3nt: TGCAGTGCTAGAGTCGGTTATGGCTACACCTTC
v_gene: TRBV10-1; len: 16; j_gene: TRBJ2-1; d_gene: TRBD1; CDR3aa: CASSVMPGLGGHEQFF; CDR3nt: TGCGCCAGCAGTGTGATGCCCGGTTTAGGGGGCCATGAGCAGTTCTTC
v_gene: TRBV27; len: 13; j_gene: TRBJ2-5; d_gene: .; CDR3aa: CASRNGGQETQYF; CDR3nt: TGTGCCAGCAGGAACGGAGGGCAAGAGACCCAGTACTTC
v_gene: TRBV5-1; len: 15; j_gene: TRBJ1-4; d_gene: .; CDR3aa: CASRVEGATNEKLFF; CDR3nt: TGCGCCAGCAGGGTGGAAGGGGCAACTAATGAAAAACTGTTTTTT
v_gene: TRBV2; len: 14; j_gene: TRBJ1-5; d_gene: .; CDR3aa: CASSERQVNQPQHF; CDR3nt: TGTGCCAGCAGTGAACGACAGGTGAATCAGCCCCAGCATTTT
v_gene: TRBV19; len: 13; j_gene: TRBJ1-2; d_gene: .; CDR3aa: CASSASFGVGYTF; CDR3nt: TGTGCCAGTAGTGCGTCTTTCGGGGTGGGCTACACCTTC
v_gene: TRBV19; len: 17; j_gene: TRBJ1-1; d_gene: TRBD1; CDR3aa: CASSLFDRAPKGHEAFF; CDR3nt: TGTGCCAGTAGTCTCTTTGACAGGGCCCCAAAGGGCCATGAAGCTTTCTTT
v_gene: TRBV9; len: 13; j_gene: TRBJ2-1; d_gene: .; CDR3aa: CASSDAQGNEQFF; CDR3nt: TGTGCCAGCAGCGACGCACAGGGAAATGAGCAGTTCTTC
v_gene: TRBV15; len: 14; j_gene: TRBJ1-6; d_gene: .; CDR3aa: CATSRDRPNSPLHF; CDR3nt: TGTGCCACCAGCAGGGACAGACCAAATTCACCCCTCCACTTT
v_gene: TRBV10-1; len: 15; j_gene: TRBJ2-7; d_gene: TRBD2; CDR3aa: CASRELAGGFYEQYF; CDR3nt: TGCGCCAGCAGGGAACTAGCGGGGGGATTCTACGAGCAGTACTTC
v_gene: TRBV10-1; len: 17; j_gene: TRBJ2-7; d_gene: .; CDR3aa: CASSPLRGGRSLYEQYF; CDR3nt: TGCGCCAGCAGCCCCTTGAGAGGTGGGAGATCGCTCTACGAGCAGTACTTC
v_gene: TRBV27; len: 13; j_gene: TRBJ1-1; d_gene: .; CDR3aa: CASSLQQGTEAFF; CDR3nt: TGTGCCAGCAGTTTGCAACAGGGCACTGAAGCTTTCTTT
v_gene: TRBV10-3; len: 19; j_gene: TRBJ2-6; d_gene: .; CDR3aa: CAISGPKGQQNAGANVLTF; CDR3nt: TGTGCCATCAGCGGGCCGAAGGGGCAGCAAAACGCTGGGGCCAACGTCCTGACTTTC
v_gene: TRBV9; len: 14; j_gene: TRBJ1-1; d_gene: TRBD1; CDR3aa: CASSPGTAVRQAFF; CDR3nt: TGTGCCAGCAGCCCCGGGACAGCGGTCAGGCAAGCTTTCTTT
v_gene: TRBV5-4; len: 16; j_gene: TRBJ2-3; d_gene: TRBD2; CDR3aa: CASSLEAGGRVDTQYF; CDR3nt: TGTGCCAGCAGCTTGGAGGCGGGGGGGCGTGTAGATACGCAGTATTTT
v_gene: TRBV6-6; len: 16; j_gene: TRBJ2-1; d_gene: TRBD2; CDR3aa: CASSYRASGTYNEQFF; CDR3nt: TGTGCCAGCAGTTACCGGGCTAGCGGAACCTACAATGAGCAGTTCTTC
v_gene: TRBV5-1; len: 14; j_gene: TRBJ2-1; d_gene: TRBD2; CDR3aa: CASVAGGPYNEQFF; CDR3nt: TGCGCCAGTGTAGCGGGGGGGCCCTACAATGAGCAGTTCTTC
v_gene: TRBV4-2; len: 14; j_gene: TRBJ1-2; d_gene: .; CDR3aa: CASSQDINNYGYTF; CDR3nt: TGTGCCAGCAGCCAAGATATAAATAACTATGGCTACACCTTC
v_gene: TRBV5-6; len: 16; j_gene: TRBJ2-5; d_gene: TRBD2; CDR3aa: CASSPRSSGSRETQYF; CDR3nt: TGTGCCAGCAGCCCACGGAGTAGCGGGAGCCGAGAGACCCAGTACTTC
v_gene: TRBV6-1; len: 15; j_gene: TRBJ2-5; d_gene: TRBD2; CDR3aa: CASSEASGGLETQYF; CDR3nt: TGCGCCAGCAGTGAAGCGTCGGGGGGGTTAGAGACCCAGTACTTC